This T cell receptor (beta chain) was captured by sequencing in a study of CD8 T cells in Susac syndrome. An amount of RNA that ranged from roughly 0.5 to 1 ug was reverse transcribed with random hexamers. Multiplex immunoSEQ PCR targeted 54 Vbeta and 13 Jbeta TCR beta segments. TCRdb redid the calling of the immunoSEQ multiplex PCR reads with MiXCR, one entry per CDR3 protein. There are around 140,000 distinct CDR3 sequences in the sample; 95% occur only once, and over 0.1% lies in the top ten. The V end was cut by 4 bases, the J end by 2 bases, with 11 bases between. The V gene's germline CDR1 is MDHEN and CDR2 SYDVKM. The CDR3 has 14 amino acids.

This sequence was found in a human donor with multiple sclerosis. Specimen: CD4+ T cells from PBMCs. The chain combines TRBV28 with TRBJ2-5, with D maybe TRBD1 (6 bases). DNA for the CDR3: TGTGCCAGCAGTTCTCCGGACAGACAAGAGACCCAGTACTTC. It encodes CASSSPDRQETQYF.